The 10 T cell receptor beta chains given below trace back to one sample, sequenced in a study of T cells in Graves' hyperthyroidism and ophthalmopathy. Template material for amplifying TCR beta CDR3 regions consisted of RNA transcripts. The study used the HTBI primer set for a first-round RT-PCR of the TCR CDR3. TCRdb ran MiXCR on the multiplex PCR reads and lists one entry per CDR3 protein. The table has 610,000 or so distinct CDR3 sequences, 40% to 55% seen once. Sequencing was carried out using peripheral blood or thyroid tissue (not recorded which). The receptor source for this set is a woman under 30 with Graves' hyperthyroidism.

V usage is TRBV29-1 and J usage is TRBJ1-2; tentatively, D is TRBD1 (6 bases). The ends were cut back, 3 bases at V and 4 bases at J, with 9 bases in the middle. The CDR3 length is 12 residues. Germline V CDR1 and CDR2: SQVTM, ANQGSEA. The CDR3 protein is CSVEDRSYGYTF. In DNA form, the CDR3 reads TGCAGCGTTGAGGACAGATCCTATGGCTACACCTTC.

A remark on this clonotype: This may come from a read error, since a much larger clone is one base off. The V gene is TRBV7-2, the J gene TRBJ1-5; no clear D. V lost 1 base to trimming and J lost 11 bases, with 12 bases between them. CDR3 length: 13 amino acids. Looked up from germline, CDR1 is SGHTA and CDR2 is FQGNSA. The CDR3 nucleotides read TGTGCCAGCAGCTTAGAGACTACGCGGGCCCAGCATTTT. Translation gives CASSLETTRAQHF.

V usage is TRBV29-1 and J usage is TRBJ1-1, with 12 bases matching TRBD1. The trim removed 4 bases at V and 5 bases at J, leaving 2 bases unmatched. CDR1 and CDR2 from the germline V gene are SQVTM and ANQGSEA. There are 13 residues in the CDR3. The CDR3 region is CSVGDRGQTEAFF. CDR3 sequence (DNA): TGCAGCGTTGGGGACAGGGGGCAAACTGAAGCTTTCTTT.

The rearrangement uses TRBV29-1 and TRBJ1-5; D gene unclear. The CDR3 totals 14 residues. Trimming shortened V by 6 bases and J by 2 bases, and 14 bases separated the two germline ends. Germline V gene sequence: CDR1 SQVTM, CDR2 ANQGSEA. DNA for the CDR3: TGCAGCGTGATGATTCTTCTGGGCAATCAGCCCCAGCATTTT. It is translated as CSVMILLGNQPQHF. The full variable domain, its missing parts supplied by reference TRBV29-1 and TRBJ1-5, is SAVISQKPSRDICQRGTSLTIQCQVDSQVTMMFWYRQQPGQSLTLIATANQGSEATYESGFVIDKFPISRPNLTFSTLTVSNMSPEDSSIYLCSVMILLGNQPQHFGDGTRLSIL.

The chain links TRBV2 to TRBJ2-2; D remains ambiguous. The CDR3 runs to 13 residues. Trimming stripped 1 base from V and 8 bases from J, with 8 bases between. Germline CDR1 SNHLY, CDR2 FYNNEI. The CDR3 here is CASSEENRGELFF. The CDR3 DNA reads TGTGCCAGCAGTGAAGAGAATAGGGGGGAGCTGTTTTTT.

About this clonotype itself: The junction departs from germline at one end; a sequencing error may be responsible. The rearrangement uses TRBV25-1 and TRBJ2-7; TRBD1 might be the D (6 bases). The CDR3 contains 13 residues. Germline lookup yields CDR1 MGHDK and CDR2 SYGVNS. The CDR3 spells CANSGRGSGHQYF. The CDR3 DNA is TGTGCCAACAGTGGAAGGGGATCGGGACATCAGTACTTC.

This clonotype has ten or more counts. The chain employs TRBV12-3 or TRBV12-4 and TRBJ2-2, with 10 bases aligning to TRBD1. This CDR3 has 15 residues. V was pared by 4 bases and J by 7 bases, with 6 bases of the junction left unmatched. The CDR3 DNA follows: TGTGCCAGCAGTTCGACAGGGGGCGCAAACGGGGAGCTGTTTTTT. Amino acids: CASSSTGGANGELFF.

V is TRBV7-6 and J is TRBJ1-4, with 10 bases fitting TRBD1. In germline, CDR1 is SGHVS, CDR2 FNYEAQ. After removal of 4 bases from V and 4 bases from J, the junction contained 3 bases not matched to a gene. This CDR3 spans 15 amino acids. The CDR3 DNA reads TGTGCCAGCAGCTCGGACAGGGGGATTAATGAAAAACTGTTTTTT. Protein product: CASSSDRGINEKLFF.

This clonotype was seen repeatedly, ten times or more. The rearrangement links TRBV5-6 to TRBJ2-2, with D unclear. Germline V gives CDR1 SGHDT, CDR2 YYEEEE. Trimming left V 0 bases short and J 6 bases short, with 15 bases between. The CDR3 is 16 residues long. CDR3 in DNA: TGTGCCAGCAGCTTGGGGCTAGACCGCTCATCCGGGGAGCTGTTTTTT. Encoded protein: CASSLGLDRSSGELFF. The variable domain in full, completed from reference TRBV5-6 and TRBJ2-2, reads DAGVTQSPTHLIKTRGQQVTLRCSPKSGHDTVSWYQQALGQGPQFIFQYYEEEERQRGNFPDRFSGHQFPNYSSELNVNALLLGDSALYLCASSLGLDRSSGELFFGEGSRLTVL.

CDR3 bases: TGCAGCGTTGAACAGGGGCGCACCGGGGAGCTGTTTTTT. Its translation: CSVEQGRTGELFF. The genes are TRBV29-1 and TRBJ2-2; maybe TRBD1 (6 bases). Trimming left V 2 bases short and J 4 bases short, with 8 bases between. The CDR3 sequence is 13 residues long. Per germline, CDR1 SQVTM and CDR2 ANQGSEA.